The source of this T cell receptor beta chain is a study of cytomegalovirus exposure and HLA in healthy donors. Data came from immunoSEQ multiplex PCR; TCRdb stores just in-frame clones and leaves some out. The profile shows some 76,000 clones, about 94% of them singletons. CDR1 and CDR2 (germline): GTSNPN, SVGIG (reference sequence). Trimming removed 0 bases at V and 4 bases at J, with 7 bases between. The CDR3 has 12 residues. This clone was recorded only once. The receptor's source is a woman aged 18-30 years in good health and CMV-seronegative. The gene calls are TRBV30 and TRBJ2-7; D might be TRBD2 (5 bases). The sequenced sample consisted of PBMCs. DNA of the CDR3: TGTGCCTGGAGTGTACGGGGATACGAGCAGTACTTC. Translated: CAWSVRGYEQYF. The full variable domain, in which reference TRBV30 and TRBJ2-7 provide the parts outside the CDR3, is SQTIHQWPATLVQPVGSPLSLECTVEGTSNPNLYWYRQAAGRGLQLLFYSVGIGQISSEVPQNLSASRPQDRQFILSSKKLLLSDSGFYLCAWSVRGYEQYFGPGTRLTVT.